These T cell receptor beta chains were read from a single sample in a study of beta chain features in type 1 diabetes. Sequencing was performed with immunoSEQ multiplex PCR; in TCRdb, only in-frame clones are kept and a portion is missing. The table has 200,000 to 250,000 clones, roughly an eighth seen once. Sequenced input: naive CD4+ T cells from blood. Receptors originate from a woman aged 40 to 55 in good health. Both conserved end residues are part of each CDR3. D genes are given only for firm matches. Some rows have no size entry. The others give once, few or many, or a class for an expanded clone.

CASSFGLAGVDEQFF	TGCGCCAGCAGCTTCGGACTAGCGGGGGTCGATGAGCAGTTCTTC	TRBD2	NA	TRBV5-1	TRBJ2-1
CASSARPWTGNF	TGTGCCAGCAGTGCTCGACCCTGGACGGGGAACTTC	NA	NA	TRBV2	TRBJ2-7
CASSAYTTSGGPEQFF	TGTGCCAGCAGCGCATACACGACTAGCGGGGGGCCTGAGCAGTTCTTC	TRBD2	few	TRBV7-2	TRBJ2-1
CASSLASDRSTDTQYF	TGTGCCAGCAGCTTGGCCTCGGACAGAAGTACAGATACGCAGTATTTT	NA	NA	TRBV5-4	TRBJ2-3
CASSPPGAALYNEQFF	TGTGCCAGCTCACCACCAGGGGCCGCCCTATACAATGAGCAGTTCTTC	NA	NA	TRBV18	TRBJ2-1
CASSIGQGGTDTQYF	TGTGCCAGCAGTATCGGACAGGGGGGCACAGATACGCAGTATTTT	TRBD1	few	TRBV2	TRBJ2-3
CASARGMPDQPQHF	TGTGCTAGTGCCAGGGGGATGCCGGATCAGCCCCAGCATTTT	TRBD1	NA	TRBV12-5	TRBJ1-5
CATRSERMLAKNIQYF	TGTGCCACCAGAAGCGAACGGATGTTAGCCAAAAACATTCAGTACTTC	NA	few	TRBV15	TRBJ2-4
CASSQDLSGLGLSTGELFF	TGCGCCAGCAGCCAAGATCTATCCGGCTTGGGACTATCGACCGGGGAGCTGTTTTTT	TRBD2	NA	TRBV4-1	TRBJ2-2
CASRDAGYTGELFF	TGTGCCAGCAGGGACGCGGGGTACACCGGGGAGCTGTTTTTT	NA	NA	TRBV6-6	TRBJ2-2
CASSLAVNYNEQFF	TGTGCCAGTAGTTTGGCGGTGAACTACAATGAGCAGTTCTTC	NA	few	TRBV19	TRBJ2-1
CAITGTSSYNEQFF	TGTGCCATTACCGGGACTAGCAGCTACAATGAGCAGTTCTTC	TRBD2	NA	TRBV10-3	TRBJ2-1
CANRQGAGYEQYF	TGTGCCAACCGACAAGGGGCTGGGTACGAGCAGTACTTC	NA	NA	TRBV2	TRBJ2-7
CASSVFPWAVGTNTEAFF	TGTGCCAGCAGCGTCTTCCCGTGGGCAGTGGGCACTAACACTGAAGCTTTCTTT	NA	NA	TRBV9	TRBJ1-1
CASSLGGAGSYNEQFF	TGTGCCAGCAGCCTAGGGGGGGCCGGCTCCTACAATGAGCAGTTCTTC	NA	NA	TRBV5-4	TRBJ2-1
CASSPKRSSYNEQFF	TGTGCCAGCAGCCCCAAGAGGAGCTCCTACAATGAGCAGTTCTTC	NA	NA	TRBV7-2	TRBJ2-1
CASEAFGGYTF	TGTGCCAGCGAAGCATTTGGTGGCTACACCTTC	NA	NA	TRBV2	TRBJ1-2
CASSPTLAESPLNYGYTF	TGTGCCAGCAGCCCTACCCTCGCGGAAAGCCCCCTTAACTATGGCTACACCTTC	NA	NA	TRBV7-6	TRBJ1-2
CASSDPGPGIYEQYF	TGTGCCAGCAGCGACCCTGGCCCCGGGATTTACGAGCAGTACTTC	NA	NA	TRBV13	TRBJ2-7
CASSQILQGEKLFF	TGCGCCAGCAGCCAGATCCTACAGGGTGAAAAACTGTTTTTT	NA	few	TRBV4-3	TRBJ1-4
CASSSRRTANTEAFF	TGTGCCAGCAGTTCCCGTCGGACAGCCAACACTGAAGCTTTCTTT	NA	few	TRBV27	TRBJ1-1
CASSQGSSGGIYNEQFF	TGCGCCAGCAGCCAAGGATCCAGCGGGGGGATTTACAATGAGCAGTTCTTC	TRBD2	NA	TRBV4-1	TRBJ2-1
CASSPRQSYEQYF	TGTGCCAGCAGTCCCCGACAGTCCTACGAGCAGTACTTC	NA	few	TRBV27	TRBJ2-7
CASSGTENYGYTF	TGCGCCAGCAGCGGGACAGAGAACTATGGCTACACCTTC	TRBD1	few	TRBV5-1	TRBJ1-2
CASSTRDGRNTEAFF	TGTGCCAGCTCAACCCGGGACGGGAGGAACACTGAAGCTTTCTTT	NA	few	TRBV18	TRBJ1-1
CASSLGASLGQPQHF	TGTGCCAGTTCCTTGGGCGCATCCTTGGGTCAGCCCCAGCATTTT	NA	NA	TRBV19	TRBJ1-5
CASSEKPGTFRGIYEQYF	TGCGCCAGCAGTGAAAAACCCGGGACATTTCGGGGAATCTACGAGCAGTACTTC	NA	NA	TRBV10-1	TRBJ2-7
CASSEAQGAGYEQYF	TGTGCCAGCAGTGAAGCCCAGGGGGCTGGTTACGAGCAGTACTTC	TRBD1	few	TRBV2	TRBJ2-7
CASKMQGVTEAFF	TGTGCCAGCAAAATGCAGGGGGTGACTGAAGCTTTCTTT	TRBD1	few	TRBV6-5	TRBJ1-1
CASMERRYEQYF	TGTGCCAGCATGGAGCGGCGATACGAGCAGTACTTC	NA	NA	TRBV6-5	TRBJ2-7
CASSPPGGPYGYTF	TGTGCCAGCTCACCTCCGGGAGGCCCTTATGGCTACACCTTC	NA	few	TRBV18	TRBJ1-2
CASSIGQGALKWSGTEAFF	TGTGCCAGTAGTATAGGACAGGGGGCGTTGAAATGGAGTGGGACTGAAGCTTTCTTT	TRBD1	NA	TRBV19	TRBJ1-1
CASSTSGGAVTGELFF	TGTGCCAGCAGCACTAGCGGGGGGGCCGTCACCGGGGAGCTGTTTTTT	TRBD2	NA	TRBV7-2	TRBJ2-2
CASSLMSREDTQYF	TGCGCCAGCAGCTTGATGAGCAGGGAAGATACGCAGTATTTT	NA	few	TRBV5-1	TRBJ2-3
CASSSLANYGYTF	TGCGCCAGCAGCTCGTTAGCTAACTATGGCTACACCTTC	NA	NA	TRBV5-1	TRBJ1-2
CASSYPSGGSYEQYF	TGTGCCAGCAGTTACCCAAGCGGGGGTTCCTACGAGCAGTACTTC	TRBD2	few	TRBV6-6	TRBJ2-7
CASKSGVSTDTQYF	TGTGCCAGCAAATCGGGGGTTAGCACAGATACGCAGTATTTT	NA	NA	TRBV2	TRBJ2-3
CASSPPGQGSYEQYF	TGTGCCAGCTCACCGCCGGGACAGGGATCCTACGAGCAGTACTTC	TRBD1	few	TRBV18	TRBJ2-7
CSVGQGRGNYGYTF	TGCAGCGTAGGACAGGGCCGGGGTAACTATGGCTACACCTTC	TRBD1	few	TRBV29-1	TRBJ1-2